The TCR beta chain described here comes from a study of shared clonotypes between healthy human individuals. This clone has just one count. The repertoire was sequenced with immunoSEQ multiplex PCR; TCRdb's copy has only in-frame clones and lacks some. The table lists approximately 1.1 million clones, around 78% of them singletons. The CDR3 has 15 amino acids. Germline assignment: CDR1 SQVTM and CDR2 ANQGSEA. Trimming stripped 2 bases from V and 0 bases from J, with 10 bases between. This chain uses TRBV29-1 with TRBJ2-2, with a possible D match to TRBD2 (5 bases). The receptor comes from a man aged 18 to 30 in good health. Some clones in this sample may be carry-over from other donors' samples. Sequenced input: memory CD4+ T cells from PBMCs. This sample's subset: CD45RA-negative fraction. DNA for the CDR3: TGCAGCGTTGAAATAGCGACCACGAACACCGGGGAGCTGTTTTTT. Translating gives CSVEIATTNTGELFF.